This passage covers 10 T cell receptor beta chains from one sample sequenced in a study of blood T cells in healthy people across ages. Primers used in a second PCR of roughly 6 to 12 cycles were a sample-barcoded 5' primer and a J-beta primer mix. TCRdb reanalysed the 5' RACE reads using MiXCR and keeps one entry per CDR3 protein. The sample has about 1.4 million distinct CDR3 sequences; 55% to 75% are singletons. The sample was blood. All receptors come from a man younger than 30 in good health.

This clonotype turned up a few times. The chain links TRBV21-1 to TRBJ2-7. TRBV21-1 constitutes a pseudogene. The CDR3 extends over 16 amino acids. The CDR3 DNA sequence: TGTGCCAGCAGCAAATCAAACACCGACAGGTCCTACGAGCAGTACTTC. Protein sequence: CASSKSNTDRSYEQYF.

The rearrangement links TRBV30 to TRBJ2-1, with 11 bases that match TRBD2. V shed 4 bases and J 0 bases; nucleotides not matched to a gene: 8. Germline lookup yields CDR1 GTSNPN and CDR2 SVGIG (reference sequence). This CDR3 is 17 amino acids long. CDR3: CAWMEASGRSSYNEQFF. The DNA of the CDR3 is TGTGCCTGGATGGAGGCTAGCGGGAGGAGCTCCTACAATGAGCAGTTCTTC.

The chain uses TRBV7-6 and TRBJ2-7; D uncertain. Per the germline V gene, CDR1 is SGHVS and CDR2 is FNYEAQ. Between the trimmed V and J ends, which lost 0 bases and 2 bases, there was a span of 8 bases. CDR3 length equals 14 residues. CDR3 DNA: TGTGCCAGCAGCTTAGCTGCTAGAACCTACGAGCAGTACTTC. Translated: CASSLAARTYEQYF.

The rearrangement joins TRBV6-2 or TRBV6-3 to TRBJ2-7; D remains ambiguous. Germline V CDR1 and CDR2: MNHEY, SVGEGT. CDR3 size: 14 residues. V gave up 0 bases and J gave up 2 bases, with 8 bases separating them. CDR3 region: CASSYSDDAYEQYF. The CDR3 coding sequence is TGTGCCAGCAGTTACTCGGACGATGCCTACGAGCAGTACTTC.

The chain joins TRBV27 to TRBJ2-5; D is perhaps TRBD2 (6 bases). With the DNA end fitting TRBJ2-7 better, the J assignment may be wrong. From germline, CDR1 is MNHEY and CDR2 SMNVEV (reference sequence). This CDR3 has 15 residues. The CDR3 bases are TGTGCCAGCAGTTTAGCGGGAATAGGTAGATACGAGCAGTACTTC. Translated: CASSLAGIGRYEQYF.

The rearrangement joins TRBV29-1 to TRBJ1-2, with 7 bases matching TRBD1. Germline CDR1 SQVTM, CDR2 ANQGSEA. J lost 1 base, V lost 6 bases, and 5 bases had no gene match. CDR3 length: 13 residues. The CDR3 DNA reads TGCAGCGTACTTAACAGGGGTAACTATGGCTACACCTTC. Its protein product is CSVLNRGNYGYTF.

This clonotype was found once. The rearrangement uses TRBV9 and TRBJ2-3; D not certain. This CDR3 spans 17 amino acids. Germline V gene sequence: CDR1 SGDLS, CDR2 YYNGEE. Trimming took 0 bases from V and 2 from J, leaving 16 bases between them. Here the CDR3 reads CASSVAGTPTTTDTQYF. The CDR3 coding sequence is TGTGCCAGCAGCGTAGCTGGTACTCCCACCACCACAGATACGCAGTATTTT.

This clonotype was counted only a few times. The chain links TRBV5-1 to TRBJ2-7; D call uncertain. The J call is in doubt because the DNA end fits TRBJ2-5 better. Germline CDR1 and CDR2: SGHRS and YFSETQ. This CDR3 region has 18 residues. CDR3 in DNA: TGCGCCAGCAGCTCCGCGGCAGTAGCTACGGACCCTATGGAGACCCAGTACTTC. Encoded protein: CASSSAAVATDPMETQYF.

This CDR3 is CASSQALALDEQFF. As DNA, the CDR3 is TGTGCCAGCAGCCAAGCGCTAGCATTGGATGAGCAGTTCTTC. The J gene is TRBJ2-1, the V gene TRBV4-2, with a weak D call TRBD2 (5 bases). The CDR3 contains 14 residues. V gave up 1 base and J gave up 8 bases, with 12 bases separating them. The germline V gene encodes CDR1 LGHNA and CDR2 YNFKEQ.

This clonotype was seen only a few times. This may be a read error: a much more frequent sequence differs by one nucleotide. The J gene is TRBJ2-7, the V gene TRBV20-1; 7 bases match TRBD1. The CDR3 extends over 12 amino acids. The V gene end was trimmed by 5 bases and the J gene end by 0 bases; junction bases not matched to a gene: 1. Germline values: CDR1 DFQATT, CDR2 SNEGSKA (reference sequence). The CDR3 reads CSAGDSSYEQYF. The CDR3 DNA sequence: TGCAGTGCTGGGGACAGCTCCTACGAGCAGTACTTC.